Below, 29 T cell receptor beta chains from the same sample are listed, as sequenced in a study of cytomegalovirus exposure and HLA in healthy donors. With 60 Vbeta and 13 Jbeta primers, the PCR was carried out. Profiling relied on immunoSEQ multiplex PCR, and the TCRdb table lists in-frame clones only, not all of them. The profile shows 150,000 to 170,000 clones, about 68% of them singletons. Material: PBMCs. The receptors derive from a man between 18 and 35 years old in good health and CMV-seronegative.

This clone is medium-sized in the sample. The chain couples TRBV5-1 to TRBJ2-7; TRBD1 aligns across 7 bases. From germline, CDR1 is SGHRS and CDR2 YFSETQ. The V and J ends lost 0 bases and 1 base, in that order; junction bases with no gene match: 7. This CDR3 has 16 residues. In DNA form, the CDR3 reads TGCGCCAGCAGCTTGGCCGAACAGGGGTTATCCTACGAGCAGTACTTC. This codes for CASSLAEQGLSYEQYF.

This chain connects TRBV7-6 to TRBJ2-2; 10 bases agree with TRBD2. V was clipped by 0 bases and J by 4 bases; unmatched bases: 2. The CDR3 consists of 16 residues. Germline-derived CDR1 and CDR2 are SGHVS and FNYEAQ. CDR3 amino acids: CASSLALAGVTGELFF. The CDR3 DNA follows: TGTGCCAGCAGCTTAGCGCTAGCGGGAGTCACCGGGGAGCTGTTTTTT.

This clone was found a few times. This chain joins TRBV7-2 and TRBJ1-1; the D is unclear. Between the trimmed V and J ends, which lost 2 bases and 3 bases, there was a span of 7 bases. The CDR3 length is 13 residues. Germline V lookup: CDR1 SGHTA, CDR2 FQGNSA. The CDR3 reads CASSLLRDTEAFF. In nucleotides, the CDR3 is TGTGCCAGCAGCTTACTCCGAGACACTGAAGCTTTCTTT.

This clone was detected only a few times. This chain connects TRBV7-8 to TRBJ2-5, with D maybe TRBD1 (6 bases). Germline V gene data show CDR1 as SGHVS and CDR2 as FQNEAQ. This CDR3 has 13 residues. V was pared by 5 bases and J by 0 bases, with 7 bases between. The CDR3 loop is CASSRDNQETQYF. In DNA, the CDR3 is TGTGCCAGCAGCAGGGACAACCAAGAGACCCAGTACTTC.

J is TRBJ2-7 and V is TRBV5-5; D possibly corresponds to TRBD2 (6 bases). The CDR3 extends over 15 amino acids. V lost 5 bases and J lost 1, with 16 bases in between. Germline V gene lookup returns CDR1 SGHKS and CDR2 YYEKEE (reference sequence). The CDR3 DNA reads TGTGCCAGCAGTTATCCGGGACTTGTATCCTACGAGCAGTACTTC. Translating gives CASSYPGLVSYEQYF.

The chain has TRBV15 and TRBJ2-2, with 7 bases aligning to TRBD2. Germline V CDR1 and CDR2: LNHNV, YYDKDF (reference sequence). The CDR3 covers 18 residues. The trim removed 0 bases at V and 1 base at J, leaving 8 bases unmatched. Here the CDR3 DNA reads TGTGCCACCAGCAGAGATGGGGCTAGCGGACTGAACACCGGGGAGCTGTTTTTT. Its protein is CATSRDGASGLNTGELFF.

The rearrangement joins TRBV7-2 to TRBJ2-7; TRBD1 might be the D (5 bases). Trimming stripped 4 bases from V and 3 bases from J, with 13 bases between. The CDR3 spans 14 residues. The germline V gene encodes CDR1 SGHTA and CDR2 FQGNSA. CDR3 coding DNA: TGTGCCAGCAGCTCCTCAGGGCCAGGCTACGAGCAGTACTTC. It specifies CASSSSGPGYEQYF.

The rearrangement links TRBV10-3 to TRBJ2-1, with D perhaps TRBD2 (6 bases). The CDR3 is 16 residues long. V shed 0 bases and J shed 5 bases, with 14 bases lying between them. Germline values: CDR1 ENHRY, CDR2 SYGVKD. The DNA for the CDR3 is TGTGCCATCAGTGAGTCCTTTTGGGGGAGGAACAATGAGCAGTTCTTC. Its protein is CAISESFWGRNNEQFF.

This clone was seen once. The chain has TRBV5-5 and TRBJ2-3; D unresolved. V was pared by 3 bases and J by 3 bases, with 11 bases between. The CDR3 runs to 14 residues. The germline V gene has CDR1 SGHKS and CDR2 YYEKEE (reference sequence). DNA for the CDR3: TGTGCCAGCAGCTCGTACGAGGTTACAGATACGCAGTATTTT. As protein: CASSSYEVTDTQYF.

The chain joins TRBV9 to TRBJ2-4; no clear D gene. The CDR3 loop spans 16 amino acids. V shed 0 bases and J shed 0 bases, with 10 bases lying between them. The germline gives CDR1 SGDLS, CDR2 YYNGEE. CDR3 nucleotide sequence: TGTGCCAGCAGCGTAGCCCCGGGTCTAGCCAAAAACATTCAGTACTTC. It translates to CASSVAPGLAKNIQYF.

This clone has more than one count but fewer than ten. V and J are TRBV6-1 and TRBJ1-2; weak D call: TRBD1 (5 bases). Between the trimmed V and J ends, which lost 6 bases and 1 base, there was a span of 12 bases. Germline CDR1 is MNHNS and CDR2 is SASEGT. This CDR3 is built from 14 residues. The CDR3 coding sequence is TGTGCCAGCAGCCCGGTGGGGGGTAACTATGGCTACACCTTC. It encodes CASSPVGGNYGYTF.

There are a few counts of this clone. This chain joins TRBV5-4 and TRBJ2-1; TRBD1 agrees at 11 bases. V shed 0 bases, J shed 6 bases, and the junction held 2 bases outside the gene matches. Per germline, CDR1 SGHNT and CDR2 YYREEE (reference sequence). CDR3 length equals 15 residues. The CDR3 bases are TGTGCCAGCAGCTTGGGAGGGACAGGGGGCAATGAGCAGTTCTTC. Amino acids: CASSLGGTGGNEQFF.

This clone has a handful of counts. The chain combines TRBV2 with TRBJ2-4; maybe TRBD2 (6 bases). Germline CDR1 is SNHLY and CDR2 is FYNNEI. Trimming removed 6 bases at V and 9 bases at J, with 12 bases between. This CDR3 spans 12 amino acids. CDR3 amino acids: CASRPGERIQYF. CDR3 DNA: TGTGCCAGCAGGCCGGGGGAGCGCATTCAGTACTTC.

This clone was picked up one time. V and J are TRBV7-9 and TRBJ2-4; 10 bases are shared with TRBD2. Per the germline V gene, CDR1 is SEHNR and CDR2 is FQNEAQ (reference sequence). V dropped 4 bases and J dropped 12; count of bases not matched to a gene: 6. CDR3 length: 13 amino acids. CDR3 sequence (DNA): TGTGCCAGCAGCTCCCCCGGGACTAGCGCTCAGTACTTC. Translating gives CASSSPGTSAQYF.

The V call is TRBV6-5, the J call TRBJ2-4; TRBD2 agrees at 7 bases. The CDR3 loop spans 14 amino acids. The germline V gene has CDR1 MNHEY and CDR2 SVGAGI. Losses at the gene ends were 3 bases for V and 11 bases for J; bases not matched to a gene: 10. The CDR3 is CASSYGTSGALQYF. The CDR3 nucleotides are TGTGCCAGCAGTTATGGGACCAGCGGGGCCCTTCAGTACTTC.

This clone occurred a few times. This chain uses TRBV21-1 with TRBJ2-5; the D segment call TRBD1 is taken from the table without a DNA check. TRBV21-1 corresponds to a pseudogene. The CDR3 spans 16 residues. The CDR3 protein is CASSLALGQAEETQYF. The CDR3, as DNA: TGTGCCAGCAGCCTCGCCCTCGGACAGGCGGAGGAGACCCAGTACTTC.

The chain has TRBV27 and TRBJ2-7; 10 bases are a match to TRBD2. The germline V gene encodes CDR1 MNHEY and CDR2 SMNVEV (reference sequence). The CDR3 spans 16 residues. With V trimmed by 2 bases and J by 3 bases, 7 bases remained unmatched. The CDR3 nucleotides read TGTGCCAGCAGTTTAGGCCCCGGGACTAGCGACTACGAGCAGTACTTC. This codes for CASSLGPGTSDYEQYF.

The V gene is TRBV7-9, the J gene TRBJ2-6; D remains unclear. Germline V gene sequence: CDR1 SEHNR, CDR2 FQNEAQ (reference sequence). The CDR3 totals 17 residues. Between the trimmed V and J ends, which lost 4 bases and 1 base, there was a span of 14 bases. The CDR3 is CASSSPARWSGANVLTF. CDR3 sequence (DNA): TGTGCCAGCAGCTCCCCTGCCAGGTGGTCTGGGGCCAACGTCCTGACTTTC.

CDR3 region: CASSLTSSYEQYF. CDR3 nucleotides: TGTGCCAGCAGTTTAACATCTTCCTACGAGCAGTACTTC. The chain has TRBV27 and TRBJ2-7; unclear D gene. The ends were cut back, 2 bases at V and 1 base at J, with 6 bases in the middle. The CDR3 is 13 amino acids. CDR1 and CDR2 from the germline V gene are MNHEY and SMNVEV (reference sequence).

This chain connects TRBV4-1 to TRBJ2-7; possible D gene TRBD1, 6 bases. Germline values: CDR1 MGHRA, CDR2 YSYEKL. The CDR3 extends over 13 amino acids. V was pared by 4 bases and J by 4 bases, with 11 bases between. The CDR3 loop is CASSLRTGYEQYF. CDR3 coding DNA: TGCGCCAGCAGCCTCCGTACAGGGTACGAGCAGTACTTC.

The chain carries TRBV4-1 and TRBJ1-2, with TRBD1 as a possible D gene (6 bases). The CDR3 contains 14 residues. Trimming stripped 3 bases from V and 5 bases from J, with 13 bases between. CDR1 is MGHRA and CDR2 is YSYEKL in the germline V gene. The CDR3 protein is CASSQARTEYGYTF. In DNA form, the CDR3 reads TGCGCCAGCAGCCAGGCAAGGACAGAGTATGGCTACACCTTC.

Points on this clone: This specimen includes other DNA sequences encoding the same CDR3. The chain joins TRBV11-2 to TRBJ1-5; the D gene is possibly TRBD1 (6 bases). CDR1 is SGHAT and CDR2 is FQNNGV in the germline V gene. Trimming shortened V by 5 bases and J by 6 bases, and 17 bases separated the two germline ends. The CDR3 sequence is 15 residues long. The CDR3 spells CASSLGGGRVQPQHF. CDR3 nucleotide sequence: TGTGCCAGCAGCCTAGGGGGGGGCAGGGTTCAGCCCCAGCATTTT.

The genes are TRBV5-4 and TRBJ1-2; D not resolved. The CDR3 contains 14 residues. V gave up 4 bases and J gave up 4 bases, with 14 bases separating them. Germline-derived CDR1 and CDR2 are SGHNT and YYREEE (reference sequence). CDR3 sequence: CASSPSGGSYGYTF. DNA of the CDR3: TGTGCCAGCAGCCCCTCGGGTGGGAGCTATGGCTACACCTTC.

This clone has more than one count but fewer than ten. The CDR3 DNA reads TGCGCCAGCAGCCAAGATAGGAGTACTTCCTACAATGAGCAGTTCTTC. Translation: CASSQDRSTSYNEQFF. The J gene is TRBJ2-1, the V gene TRBV4-1, with D unresolved. The ends were cut back, 0 bases at V and 1 base at J, with 10 bases in the middle. Germline V gene sequence: CDR1 MGHRA, CDR2 YSYEKL. This CDR3 contains 16 residues.

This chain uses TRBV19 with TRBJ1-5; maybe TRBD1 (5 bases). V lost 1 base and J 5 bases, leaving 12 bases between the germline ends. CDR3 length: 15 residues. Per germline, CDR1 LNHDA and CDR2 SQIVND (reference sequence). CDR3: CASSIGAGEYQPQHF. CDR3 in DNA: TGTGCCAGTAGTATAGGGGCGGGGGAGTATCAGCCCCAGCATTTT.

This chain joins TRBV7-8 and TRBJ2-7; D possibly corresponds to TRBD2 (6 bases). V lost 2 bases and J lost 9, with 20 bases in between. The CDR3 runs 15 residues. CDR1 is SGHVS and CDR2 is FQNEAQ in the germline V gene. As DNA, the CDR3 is TGTGCCAGCAGCTTAAATATCCTGGGCGGAGGGGCGCAGTACTTC. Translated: CASSLNILGGGAQYF.

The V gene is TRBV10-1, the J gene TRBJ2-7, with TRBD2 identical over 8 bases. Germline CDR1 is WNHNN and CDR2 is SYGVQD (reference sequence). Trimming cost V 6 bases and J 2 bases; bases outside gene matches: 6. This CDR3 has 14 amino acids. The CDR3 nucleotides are TGCGCCAGCAGCGGAGGTAGCGGGACCTACGAGCAGTACTTC. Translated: CASSGGSGTYEQYF.

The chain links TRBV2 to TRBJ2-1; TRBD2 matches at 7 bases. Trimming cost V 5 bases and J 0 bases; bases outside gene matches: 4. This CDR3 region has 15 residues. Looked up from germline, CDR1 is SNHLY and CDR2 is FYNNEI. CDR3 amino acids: CASSRAGSSYNEQFF. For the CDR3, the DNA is TGTGCCAGCAGTCGAGCGGGGAGCTCCTACAATGAGCAGTTCTTC.

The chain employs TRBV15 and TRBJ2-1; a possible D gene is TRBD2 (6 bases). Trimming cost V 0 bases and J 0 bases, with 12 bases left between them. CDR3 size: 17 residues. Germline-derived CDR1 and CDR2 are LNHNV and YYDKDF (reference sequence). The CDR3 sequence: CATSREVAVSSYNEQFF. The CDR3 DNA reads TGTGCCACCAGCAGAGAGGTAGCGGTAAGCTCCTACAATGAGCAGTTCTTC.